Below, 25 T cell receptor beta chains from the same sample are listed, as sequenced in a study of blood T cell repertoires in COVID-19. The protocol was immunoSEQ multiplex PCR, while the TCRdb copy is restricted to in-frame clones and leaves out a portion. This table holds roughly 220,000 clones, roughly 88% found once. The sample taken for sequencing was PBMCs or T cells enriched from blood (not recorded which). These receptors were taken from a woman between 50 and 59 years old with acute COVID-19.

The chain links TRBV9 to TRBJ2-1; 8 nucleotides line up with TRBD2. CDR3 size: 15 residues. V was pared by 1 base and J by 3 bases, with 3 bases of the junction left unmatched. Looked up from germline, CDR1 is SGDLS and CDR2 is YYNGEE. The CDR3 nucleotides read TGTGCCAGCAGCGTATGGGGACTAGACTACAATGAGCAGTTCTTC. Its protein product is CASSVWGLDYNEQFF.

This clone is a singleton in its sample. The chain employs TRBV21-1 and TRBJ2-7; the DNA was not used to check the table's D call, TRBD1. TRBV21-1 is listed as a pseudogene. CDR3 length equals 14 residues. The DNA of the CDR3 is TGTGCCAGCAGCACTTCGGGACAGGGTTACGAGCAGTACTTC. Amino acids: CASSTSGQGYEQYF.

This clone showed up just once. The chain joins TRBV9 to TRBJ2-1, with 9 bases that match TRBD2. This CDR3 region has 15 residues. The germline CDR1 and CDR2 sequences are SGDLS and YYNGEE. With 3 bases clipped from V and 9 bases from J, the junction kept 10 bases outside the gene matches. CDR3 bases: TGTGCCAGCAGCGGCTATCCGGGACTAGCAGCTGAGCAGTTCTTC. Translation gives CASSGYPGLAAEQFF.

The chain is built from TRBV27 and TRBJ2-7; no definite D call. The length of the CDR3 is 16 residues. Germline V gene data show CDR1 as MNHEY and CDR2 as SMNVEV (reference sequence). V was shortened by 4 bases and J by 3 bases, with 19 bases between the two germline ends. In DNA, the CDR3 is TGTGCCAGCAGTTCGCCCCCTGGCGGCCGACTCTACGAGCAGTACTTC. Protein product: CASSSPPGGRLYEQYF.

V and J are TRBV2 and TRBJ2-1; TRBD2 agrees at 11 bases. The CDR3 is 15 amino acids. Germline loops: CDR1 SNHLY, CDR2 FYNNEI. Trimming cost V 3 bases and J 10 bases; bases outside gene matches: 8. The CDR3 region has the DNA TGTGCCAGCAGTGATCTACTAGCGGGAGTTCGAGAGCAGTTCTTC. Protein sequence: CASSDLLAGVREQFF.

The V and J genes are TRBV27 and TRBJ2-7, with TRBD2 matching 13 bases. Unmatched junction bases numbered 1, after V lost 0 bases and J lost 2 bases. Germline V gene data show CDR1 as MNHEY and CDR2 as SMNVEV (reference sequence). The CDR3 is made up of 16 amino acids. CDR3 region: CASSLSGLAGAYEQYF. In DNA, the CDR3 is TGTGCCAGCAGTTTATCAGGACTAGCGGGAGCCTACGAGCAGTACTTC.

In DNA, the CDR3 is TGTGCCAGCAGTCCGGGACAGGGCCTACTCTCCTACGAGCAGTACTTC. This encodes CASSPGQGLLSYEQYF. V gene TRBV27 combines with J gene TRBJ2-7; 9 positions match TRBD1. The CDR3 sequence is 16 residues long. V lost 5 bases, J lost 0 bases, and 8 bases stayed unmatched. The germline gives CDR1 MNHEY, CDR2 SMNVEV (reference sequence).

This clone was picked up a small number of times. The rearrangement uses TRBV5-4 and TRBJ1-2; 8 nucleotides agree with TRBD1. This CDR3 has 16 amino acids. Germline assignment: CDR1 SGHNT and CDR2 YYREEE (reference sequence). V lost 0 bases and J lost 4; bases outside the gene matches: 8. CDR3 loop: CASSLAPDRGAYGYTF. The CDR3 DNA is TGTGCCAGCAGCTTGGCCCCCGACAGGGGAGCCTATGGCTACACCTTC.

The V call is TRBV6-4, the J call TRBJ2-2; a possible D gene is TRBD2 (6 bases). CDR1 and CDR2 from the germline V gene are MRHNA and SNTAGT. The V end lost 2 bases, the J end lost 6 bases, and 13 bases lay between the germline ends. This CDR3 is built from 15 residues. CDR3 sequence (DNA): TGTGCCAGCAGTGACGGCGGGACGGTCTCCGGGGAGCTGTTTTTT. Translated, it gives CASSDGGTVSGELFF.

The rearrangement links TRBV7-9 to TRBJ2-2; no firm D call. The length of the CDR3 is 13 residues. From germline, CDR1 is SEHNR and CDR2 FQNEAQ (reference sequence). V gave up 5 bases and J gave up 6 bases, with 10 bases separating them. The CDR3 DNA reads as TGTGCCAGCAGCCCCTCAACGGCCGGGGAGCTGTTTTTT. This sequence encodes CASSPSTAGELFF.

The V gene is TRBV28, the J gene TRBJ2-7; 7 bases fit TRBD2. The CDR3 runs 15 residues. J lost 1 base, V lost 3 bases, and 6 bases had no gene match. CDR1 is MDHEN, CDR2 SYDVKM, per germline. Here the CDR3 DNA reads TGTGCCAGCAGTTTGTGGCGGGAGTTATCCTACGAGCAGTACTTC. The encoded protein is CASSLWRELSYEQYF.

The chain links TRBV7-8 to TRBJ2-1; 9 bases match TRBD2. The V and J ends lost 3 bases and 4 bases, in that order; junction bases with no gene match: 4. This CDR3 has 15 residues. CDR1 is SGHVS, CDR2 FQNEAQ, per germline. The CDR3 here is CASSFSSGKYNEQFF. The CDR3 bases are TGTGCCAGCAGCTTCTCTAGCGGGAAATACAATGAGCAGTTCTTC.

This chain uses TRBV2 with TRBJ1-6, with TRBD1 as a possible D gene (5 bases). The germline CDR1 and CDR2 sequences are SNHLY and FYNNEI. The CDR3 is 15 residues long. Trimming left V 3 bases short and J 4 bases short, with 10 bases between. The CDR3 loop is CASSEGQTYNSPLHF. Here the CDR3 DNA reads TGTGCCAGCAGTGAGGGGCAGACTTATAATTCACCCCTCCACTTT.

V usage is TRBV7-9 and J usage is TRBJ2-7; 7 nucleotides align to TRBD2. The germline V gene encodes CDR1 SEHNR and CDR2 FQNEAQ (reference sequence). With V trimmed by 4 bases and J by 2 bases, 8 bases remained unmatched. This CDR3 has 15 amino acids. The CDR3 spells CASSSRGRGAYEQYF. The CDR3 coding sequence is TGTGCCAGCAGCTCGAGAGGACGGGGGGCCTACGAGCAGTACTTC.

V gene TRBV7-2 combines with J gene TRBJ2-3, with D maybe TRBD2 (5 bases). V was pared by 1 base and J by 4 bases, with 12 bases between. This CDR3 spans 15 amino acids. From germline, CDR1 is SGHTA and CDR2 FQGNSA. Here the CDR3 reads CASSLDQPGADTQYF. For the CDR3, the DNA is TGTGCCAGCAGCTTAGACCAGCCCGGGGCAGATACGCAGTATTTT.

This clone appeared a single time. This chain links TRBV27 with TRBJ1-1, with D possibly being TRBD1 (6 bases). V shed 4 bases and J shed 1 base, with 16 bases lying between them. The CDR3 spans 16 residues. The germline CDR1 and CDR2 sequences are MNHEY and SMNVEV (reference sequence). The CDR3 nucleotides are TGTGCCAGCAGTTCAAGGGTTCAGGGGAGGAACACTGAAGCTTTCTTT. This encodes CASSSRVQGRNTEAFF.

This clone was detected once. The chain couples TRBV20-1 to TRBJ1-1, with D perhaps matching TRBD1 (5 bases). Germline values: CDR1 DFQATT, CDR2 SNEGSKA (reference sequence). The CDR3 consists of 13 residues. Trimming left V 3 bases short and J 4 bases short, with 12 bases between. The CDR3: CSASAQGTTEAFF. The CDR3 DNA follows: TGCAGTGCTAGTGCGCAGGGAACCACTGAAGCTTTCTTT.

The V call is TRBV29-1, the J call TRBJ2-7; a possible D gene is TRBD2 (6 bases). Germline values: CDR1 SQVTM, CDR2 ANQGSEA. The CDR3 sequence is 12 residues long. Trimming cost V 6 bases and J 0 bases, with 9 bases left between them. CDR3 coding DNA: TGCAGCGTGAGACTAGTCTCCTACGAGCAGTACTTC. Translating it yields CSVRLVSYEQYF.

The V and J genes are TRBV3-1 (or the pseudogene TRBV3-2) and TRBJ2-7, with 8 bases matching TRBD2. In germline, CDR1 is LGHDT, CDR2 YNNKEL (reference sequence). There are 12 residues in the CDR3. The trim removed 8 bases at V and 12 bases at J, leaving 12 bases unmatched. As DNA, the CDR3 is TGTGCCAGCGCCAGCGTGCGGGGGGCTTGGTACTTC. It yields the protein CASASVRGAWYF.

This clone was seen a handful of times. The chain uses TRBV30 and TRBJ1-3; the D is unclear. CDR3 length: 12 residues. Germline V gene data show CDR1 as GTSNPN and CDR2 as SVGIG (reference sequence). V was shortened by 6 bases and J by 8 bases, with 14 bases between the two germline ends. Here the CDR3 reads CACSLSSDTIYF. The CDR3 DNA reads as TGTGCCTGCTCACTTAGTAGCGACACCATATATTTT. Based on the CDR3 plus reference TRBV30 and TRBJ1-3, the full variable domain is SQTIHQWPATLVQPVGSPLSLECTVEGTSNPNLYWYRQAAGRGLQLLFYSVGIGQISSEVPQNLSASRPQDRQFILSSKKLLLSDSGFYLCACSLSSDTIYFGEGSWLTVV.

The J gene is TRBJ1-2, the V gene TRBV30; 7 bases agree with TRBD1. Germline CDR1 reads GTSNPN; CDR2 reads SVGIG (reference sequence). This CDR3 is built from 14 residues. Trimming at V came to 4 bases and at J to 2 bases, leaving 7 bases not matched to a gene. For the CDR3, the DNA is TGTGCCTGGACTCTGGGACAGCGAAACTATGGCTACACCTTC. Amino acid sequence: CAWTLGQRNYGYTF.

The chain joins TRBV7-9 to TRBJ1-1, with a weak D call TRBD1 (5 bases). This CDR3 is 16 amino acids long. The V gene's germline CDR1 is SEHNR and CDR2 FQNEAQ (reference sequence). V was clipped by 5 bases and J by 3 bases, with 19 bases between them. The CDR3 region is CASSGTPAAAYTEAFF. CDR3 in DNA: TGTGCCAGCAGCGGGACTCCAGCCGCCGCGTACACTGAAGCTTTCTTT.

V usage is TRBV7-9 and J usage is TRBJ2-7; 7 nucleotides align to TRBD1. This CDR3 region has 15 residues. Germline CDR1 reads SEHNR; CDR2 reads FQNEAQ (reference sequence). V was pared by 3 bases and J by 4 bases, with 9 bases of the junction left unmatched. The CDR3 DNA reads TGTGCCAGCAGCTTTGGGGACAGCCCGCCATACGAGCAGTACTTC. Its protein product is CASSFGDSPPYEQYF.

The rearrangement uses TRBV28 and TRBJ2-5, with D maybe TRBD2 (5 bases). The CDR3 consists of 15 residues. Trimming removed 5 bases at V and 7 bases at J, with 20 bases between. Germline V gene data show CDR1 as MDHEN and CDR2 as SYDVKM. In DNA, the CDR3 is TGTGCCAGCAGTCCGGTCGGACTGACTTCGGGGACCCAGTACTTC. As protein: CASSPVGLTSGTQYF. Complete variable domain (other parts from reference TRBV28 and TRBJ2-5): DVKVTQSSRYLVKRTGEKVFLECVQDMDHENMFWYRQDPGLGLRLIYFSYDVKMKEKGDIPEGYSVSREKKERFSLILESASTNQTSMYLCASSPVGLTSGTQYFGPGTRLLVL.

The chain couples TRBV7-9 to TRBJ1-4, with D possibly TRBD1 on 6 matching bases. This CDR3 has 14 amino acids. The V gene lost 2 bases and the J gene lost 3 bases, with 7 bases spanning the gap. In germline, CDR1 is SEHNR, CDR2 FQNEAQ (reference sequence). The CDR3 reads CASSLQGPNEKLFF. CDR3 coding DNA: TGTGCCAGCAGCTTACAGGGGCCTAATGAAAAACTGTTTTTT.